This TCR beta chain was identified in a study of blood T cell repertoires in COVID-19 (dated by TCRdb to the early 2020s). Regarding the research as a whole: Samples covering the acute and convalescent phases of COVID-19 were provided by collaborators in the United States, Italy and Spain. The material from the prospective study consisted of cDNA or gDNA derived from T cells, B-cell-depleted T cells, or PBMCs. Deeply sampled blood TCRbeta repertoires from subjects exposed to, actively infected with, or recovered from COVID-19 were included in the dataset. The repertoires were released in a freely available public database intended as a resource for research on the immune response to SARS-CoV-2. Samples were obtained from the ongoing ImmuneRACE study (first 160 participants) and from some 1,300 subjects provided by 6 global collaborators. Sample metadata almost always included a de-identified subject ID, COVID-19 status, age in years and sex. Where available, HLA class I and class II types were taken from metadata supplied by the sample provider and were not determined by assay-based typing. What the study reported, not specific to this receptor: The amount of clinical and demographic metadata varied by source and participant and was provided uncurated.

The CDR3 spans 13 residues, from the cysteine through the phenylalanine. Only CDR3 DNA is held: 39 bases, read in frame from base 1. The germline V gene supplies CDR1 SGHRS and CDR2 YFSETQ. V and J are truncated by 10 bases and 3 bases respectively, leaving an intervening sequence of 11 bases. This clone was seen a single time. Its recognized antigen is unknown. No per-base quality is available; no much larger clone lies one base away. TCRbeta CDR3 regions were amplified from genomic DNA using the immunoSEQ Assay, a bias-controlled multiplex PCR. On the authors' methods: Nucleated cell counts per sample were estimated from amplification of reference gene primers within the assay. Sequence reads were collapsed and filtered to measure the absolute abundance of every unique TCRbeta CDR3 rearrangement. For each sample, productive Simpson clonality was calculated by taking the square root of Simpson's diversity index across productive rearrangements. TCRdb carries this immuneACCESS record with in-frame sequences only. Its versions omit some clonotypes, under half of them owing to an unresolved V gene in the studies checked, with the rest unexplained. The V and J calls and clone size are taken from that table; D and trimming were inferred from the DNA. In all, the sample holds about 250,000 clones, and about 91% of those were seen once. 4.6% of the sample rests with the top ten.

A second Seattle source provided samples from volunteer blood donors who had recovered from COVID-19. Collaborating institutions collected whole blood in K2EDTA tubes following their own protocols. For TCRbeta analysis, collaborators shipped samples in one of three forms: frozen whole blood, isolated PBMCs, or DNA extracted from either of those sample types. Recombination joined TRBV5-1 with TRBJ1-6; tentative D gene TRBD1, with 6 bases matching. The sample was peripheral blood. This TCR came from a woman aged 40 to 55 who had recovered from COVID-19. The CDR3 is CASGQSYNSPLHF. The DNA sequence is as follows: TGCGCCTCCGGACAGAGCTATAATTCACCCCTCCACTTT. The entire variable domain, with the stretches around the CDR3 drawn from the reference TRBV5-1 and TRBJ1-6 proteins, is KAGVTQTPRYLIKTRGQQVTLSCSPISGHRSVSWYQQTPGQGLQFLFEYFSETQRNKGNFPGRFSGRQFSNSRSEMNVSTLELGDSALYLCASGQSYNSPLHFGNGTRLTVT.